The rows below give T cell receptor beta chains drawn from one sample of a study of T cell repertoires in cytomegalovirus infection. MiXCR, applied by TCRdb to the reads, yields one record per CDR3 protein. The table lists around 260,000 distinct CDR3 sequences, around 9% of them singletons. Specimen: PBMCs. The receptors here all came from a human donor in good health (CMV status not recorded). Some clones in this sample may be carry-over from other donors' samples. CDR3s include the opening cysteine and the closing phenylalanine or tryptophan. D genes are given only for firm matches. Size is omitted from some rows. Given values are once, few, many or a class for expanded clones.

v_call: TRBV7-6
j_call: TRBJ2-7
d_call: TRBD2
clone_size: many
cdr3_nt: TGTGCCAGCAGTTCTCCCGGGGGGTACGAGCAGTACTTC
cdr3_aa: CASSSPGGYEQYF

v_call: TRBV7-4
j_call: TRBJ2-3
d_call: NA
clone_size: NA
cdr3_nt: TGTGCCAGCAGTGAACGCCTAAGTGCAGATACGCAGTATTTT
cdr3_aa: CASSERLSADTQYF

v_call: TRBV20-1
j_call: TRBJ1-2
d_call: NA
clone_size: many
cdr3_nt: TGCAGTGCTAGACGAACAGGGCAGGAGGGCTACACCTTC
cdr3_aa: CSARRTGQEGYTF

v_call: TRBV7-2
j_call: TRBJ2-5
d_call: TRBD2
clone_size: many
cdr3_nt: TGTGCCAGCAGCTTACCGGGACTAGCGGCCGAGACCCAGTACTTC
cdr3_aa: CASSLPGLAAETQYF

v_call: TRBV7-4
j_call: TRBJ2-3
d_call: NA
clone_size: many
cdr3_nt: TGTGCCAGCAGCCTCAGACAGGTCATAAGCACAGATACGCAGTATTTT
cdr3_aa: CASSLRQVISTDTQYF

v_call: TRBV3-1
j_call: TRBJ2-5
d_call: NA
clone_size: NA
cdr3_nt: TGTGCCAGCAGCCAACGGGGGCAGGTAGAGACCCAGTACTTC
cdr3_aa: CASSQRGQVETQYF

v_call: TRBV29-1
j_call: TRBJ1-1
d_call: NA
clone_size: few
cdr3_nt: TGCAGCGTTGATGAGGGGCGGATTGAAGCTTTCTTT
cdr3_aa: CSVDEGRIEAFF

v_call: TRBV12-5
j_call: TRBJ1-6
d_call: NA
clone_size: many
cdr3_nt: TGTGCTAGTGGTTTGGTACCGAATTCACCCCTCCACTTT
cdr3_aa: CASGLVPNSPLHF

v_call: TRBV12-3/TRBV12-4
j_call: TRBJ1-3
d_call: NA
clone_size: many
cdr3_nt: TGTGCCAGCATCCAGACCCCGGGAAACACCATATATTTT
cdr3_aa: CASIQTPGNTIYF

v_call: TRBV19
j_call: TRBJ2-5
d_call: TRBD2
clone_size: NA
cdr3_nt: TGTGCCAGTAGAAAGCGGGGGACCCAAGAGACCCAGTACTTC
cdr3_aa: CASRKRGTQETQYF

v_call: TRBV7-2
j_call: TRBJ1-2
d_call: TRBD1
clone_size: many
cdr3_nt: TGTGCCAGCAGCTCGCAGGGGGTAATGAATGGCTACACCTTC
cdr3_aa: CASSSQGVMNGYTF

v_call: TRBV7-2
j_call: TRBJ2-3
d_call: TRBD1
clone_size: many
cdr3_nt: TGTGCCAGCAGTGGACAGGGCGCAGATACGCAGTATTTT
cdr3_aa: CASSGQGADTQYF

v_call: TRBV6-2/TRBV6-3
j_call: TRBJ2-7
d_call: TRBD1
clone_size: NA
cdr3_nt: TGTGCCAGCAGTACCCCAGACAGGGTAAGGTGGGAGCAGTACTTC
cdr3_aa: CASSTPDRVRWEQYF

v_call: TRBV6-4
j_call: TRBJ2-1
d_call: TRBD2
clone_size: few
cdr3_nt: TGTGCCAGCAGTAGGGGACTAGCGGGAGGAGACAATGAGCAGTTCTTC
cdr3_aa: CASSRGLAGGDNEQFF

v_call: TRBV28
j_call: TRBJ1-1
d_call: NA
clone_size: many
cdr3_nt: TGTGCCAGCAGTTTGGGGACTGGGGGAAGCACTGAAGCTTTCTTT
cdr3_aa: CASSLGTGGSTEAFF

v_call: TRBV7-9
j_call: TRBJ1-2
d_call: TRBD1
clone_size: many
cdr3_nt: TGTGCCAGCAGCCGGGGACAGGGGACACATGGCTACACCTTC
cdr3_aa: CASSRGQGTHGYTF

v_call: TRBV5-6
j_call: TRBJ2-7
d_call: TRBD1
clone_size: NA
cdr3_nt: TGTGCCAGCCATAACCGGGACAGCTACGAGCAGTACTTC
cdr3_aa: CASHNRDSYEQYF

v_call: TRBV7-2
j_call: TRBJ2-7
d_call: TRBD1
clone_size: many
cdr3_nt: TGTGCCAGCAGCTTAGGTTGGACAGGTGCATCCTACGAGCAGTACTTC
cdr3_aa: CASSLGWTGASYEQYF

v_call: TRBV15
j_call: TRBJ2-2
d_call: TRBD1
clone_size: NA
cdr3_nt: TGTGCCACCAGCAGGGGACAGGGCGTAGGGGAGCTGTTTTTT
cdr3_aa: CATSRGQGVGELFF

v_call: TRBV29-1
j_call: TRBJ2-1
d_call: NA
clone_size: many
cdr3_nt: TGCAGCCTGACGCGGTACAATGAGCAGTTCTTC
cdr3_aa: CSLTRYNEQFF

v_call: TRBV4-1
j_call: TRBJ2-1
d_call: NA
clone_size: many
cdr3_nt: TGCGCCAGCAGCCAAGATCCGAGGGAGTCTGAGCAGTTCTTC
cdr3_aa: CASSQDPRESEQFF

v_call: TRBV7-2
j_call: TRBJ2-7
d_call: TRBD2
clone_size: many
cdr3_nt: TGTGCCAGCAGCTTACGGGGATCTCGGACTAGCGGGAGTCACGAGCAGTACTTC
cdr3_aa: CASSLRGSRTSGSHEQYF

v_call: TRBV27
j_call: TRBJ2-5
d_call: NA
clone_size: NA
cdr3_nt: TGTGCCAGCGGGAGCTCAGTACGGGCGTCCCAGTACTTC
cdr3_aa: CASGSSVRASQYF

v_call: TRBV12-3/TRBV12-4
j_call: TRBJ1-6
d_call: TRBD1
clone_size: many
cdr3_nt: TGTGCCAGCAGACTTACAGGGGGCTATAATTCACCCCTCCACTTT
cdr3_aa: CASRLTGGYNSPLHF

v_call: TRBV20-1
j_call: TRBJ1-4
d_call: TRBD1
clone_size: few
cdr3_nt: TGCAGTGCTACCCCCGCCGGGACAGGGTTTGAAAAACTGTTTTTT
cdr3_aa: CSATPAGTGFEKLFF

v_call: TRBV6-5
j_call: TRBJ2-3
d_call: TRBD1
clone_size: many
cdr3_nt: TGTGCCAGCAGTTCCACCTGGGGACAGGGGGTTCGTGGGGATACGCAGTATTTT
cdr3_aa: CASSSTWGQGVRGDTQYF

v_call: TRBV7-2
j_call: TRBJ2-7
d_call: NA
clone_size: many
cdr3_nt: TGTGCCAGCAGCTTTACAGGGGGGGCGGGGGAGCAGTACTTC
cdr3_aa: CASSFTGGAGEQYF

v_call: TRBV19
j_call: TRBJ1-4
d_call: NA
clone_size: many
cdr3_nt: TGTGCCGCCCGACAGAGCTCTAATGAAAAACTGTTTTTT
cdr3_aa: CAARQSSNEKLFF